This TCR beta chain was profiled in a study of human T cells and chemical hapten exposure. Time point defined: patch test 1, 2 weeks after DPC sensitization. Specified treatment: therapeutic diphenylcyclopropenone sensitization with weekly scalp DPC. Blood draws came first, before each patch test. V shed 6 bases and J shed 1 base, with 16 bases lying between them. Germline CDR1 reads SGHTA; CDR2 reads FQGNSA. The CDR3 runs 15 residues. Each CDR3 protein is one row after TCRdb ran MiXCR on the RACE reads. The sample has over 65,000 distinct CDR3 sequences, approximately 12% seen once. The sample holds many counts of this clonotype.

This chain links TRBV7-2 with TRBJ2-7; tentative D call: TRBD1 (6 bases). The TCR comes from a woman aged 45-65 years with alopecia areata. Some clones in this sample may be carry-over from other donors' samples. Sequencing was performed on whole blood, taken in connection with sensitization to the hapten diphenylcyclopropenone (DPC). The CDR3: CASSLPSTGSYEQYF. Here the CDR3 DNA reads TGTGCCAGCAGTCTCCCGTCGACAGGTTCCTACGAGCAGTACTTC.